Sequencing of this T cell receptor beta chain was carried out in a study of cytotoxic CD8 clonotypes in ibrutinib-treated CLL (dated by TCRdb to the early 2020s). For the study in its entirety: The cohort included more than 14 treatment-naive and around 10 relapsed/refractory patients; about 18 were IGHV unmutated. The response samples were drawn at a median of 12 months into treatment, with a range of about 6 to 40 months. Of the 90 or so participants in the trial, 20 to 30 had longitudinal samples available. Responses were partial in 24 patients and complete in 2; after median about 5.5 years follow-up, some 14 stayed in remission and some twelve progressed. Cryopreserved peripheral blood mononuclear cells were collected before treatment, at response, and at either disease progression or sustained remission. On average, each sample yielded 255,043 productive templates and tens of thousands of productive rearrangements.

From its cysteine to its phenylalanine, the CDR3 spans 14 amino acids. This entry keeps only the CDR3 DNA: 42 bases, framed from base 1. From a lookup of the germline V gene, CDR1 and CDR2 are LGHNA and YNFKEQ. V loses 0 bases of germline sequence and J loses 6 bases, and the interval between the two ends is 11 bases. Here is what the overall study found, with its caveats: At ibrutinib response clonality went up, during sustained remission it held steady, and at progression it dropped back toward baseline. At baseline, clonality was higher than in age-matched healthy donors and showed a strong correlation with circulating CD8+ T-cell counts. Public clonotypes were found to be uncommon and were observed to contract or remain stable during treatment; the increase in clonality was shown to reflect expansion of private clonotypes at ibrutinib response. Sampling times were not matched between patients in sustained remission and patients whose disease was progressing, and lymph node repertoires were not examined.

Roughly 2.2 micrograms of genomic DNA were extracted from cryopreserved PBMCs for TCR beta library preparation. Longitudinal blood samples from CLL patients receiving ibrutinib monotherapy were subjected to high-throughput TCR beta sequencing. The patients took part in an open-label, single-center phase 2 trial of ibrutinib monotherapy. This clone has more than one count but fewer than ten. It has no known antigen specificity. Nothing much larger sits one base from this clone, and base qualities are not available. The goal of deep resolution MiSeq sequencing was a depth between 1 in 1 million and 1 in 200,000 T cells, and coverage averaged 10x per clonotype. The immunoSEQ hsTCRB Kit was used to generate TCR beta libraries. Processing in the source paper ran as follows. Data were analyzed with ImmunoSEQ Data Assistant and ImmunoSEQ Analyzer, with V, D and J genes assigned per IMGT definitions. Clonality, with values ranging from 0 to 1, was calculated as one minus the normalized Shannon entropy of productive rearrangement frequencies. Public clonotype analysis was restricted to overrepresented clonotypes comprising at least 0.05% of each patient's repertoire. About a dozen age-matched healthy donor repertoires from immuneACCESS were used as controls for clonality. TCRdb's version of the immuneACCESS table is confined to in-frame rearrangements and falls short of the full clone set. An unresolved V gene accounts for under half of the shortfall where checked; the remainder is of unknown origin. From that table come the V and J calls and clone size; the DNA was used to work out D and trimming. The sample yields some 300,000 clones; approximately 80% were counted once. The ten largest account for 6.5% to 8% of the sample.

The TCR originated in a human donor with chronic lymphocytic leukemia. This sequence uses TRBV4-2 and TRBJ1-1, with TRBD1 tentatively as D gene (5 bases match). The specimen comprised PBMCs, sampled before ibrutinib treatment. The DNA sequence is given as TGTGCCAGCAGCCAAGAGAACAGGTTATCTGAAGCTTTCTTT. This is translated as CASSQENRLSEAFF.